This TCR beta chain originates from a study of cytomegalovirus exposure and HLA in healthy donors. Amplification used 60 Vbeta primers and 13 Jbeta primers. This table comes from immunoSEQ multiplex PCR, and its TCRdb copy is limited to in-frame clones, with some not included. The sample comprises under 250,000 clones, 76% of which are singletons, and 0.6% to 0.65% rests with the top ten. With respect to this clone: What it recognizes is unknown.

Study-wide results and limits: There were over 150 TCR beta chains listed as cytomegalovirus-associated. A later analysis by the authors found several of the most significant clusters apparently linked to common viral pathogens.

The sequenced material came from PBMCs. The TCR originated in a man younger than 35 in good health and CMV-seronegative.

As DNA, the CDR3 is TGTGCCAGCAGTGAATGGGGACAGGGCACCCACGAGCAGTACTTC. Protein product: CASSEWGQGTHEQYF. The genes are TRBV6-1 and TRBJ2-7, with 9 bases aligning to TRBD1. V was clipped by 2 bases and J by 5 bases; unmatched bases: 7. The CDR3 sequence is 15 residues long. The germline V gene encodes CDR1 MNHNS and CDR2 SASEGT.